This T cell receptor (beta chain) came from a study of T cells in Graves' hyperthyroidism and ophthalmopathy. This clonotype was recorded many times. Hyperthyroidism of Graves' type that showed no ophthalmopathy progression within 18 months was stable. The V end lost 10 bases, the J end lost 1 base, and 8 bases lay between the germline ends. The CDR3 contains 11 residues. The germline CDR1 and CDR2 sequences are SGHNT and YYREEE (reference sequence). RNA transcripts served as the template for amplifying TCR beta CDR3 regions. A set of HTBI primers served as the primers for a first-round RT-PCR of the TCR CDR3. TCRdb processed the multiplex PCR reads anew with MiXCR; each CDR3 protein has one entry. The top ten clones hold around 31% of a sample with over 700,000 distinct CDR3 sequences, under 45% of them seen once.

The gene calls are TRBV5-4 and TRBJ1-1; unclear D gene. Input material: blood. The clonotype was recovered from a woman between 35 and 50 years old with Graves' hyperthyroidism. This CDR3 is CAWIGNTEAFF. The CDR3 DNA reads as TGTGCCTGGATAGGGAACACTGAAGCTTTCTTT.